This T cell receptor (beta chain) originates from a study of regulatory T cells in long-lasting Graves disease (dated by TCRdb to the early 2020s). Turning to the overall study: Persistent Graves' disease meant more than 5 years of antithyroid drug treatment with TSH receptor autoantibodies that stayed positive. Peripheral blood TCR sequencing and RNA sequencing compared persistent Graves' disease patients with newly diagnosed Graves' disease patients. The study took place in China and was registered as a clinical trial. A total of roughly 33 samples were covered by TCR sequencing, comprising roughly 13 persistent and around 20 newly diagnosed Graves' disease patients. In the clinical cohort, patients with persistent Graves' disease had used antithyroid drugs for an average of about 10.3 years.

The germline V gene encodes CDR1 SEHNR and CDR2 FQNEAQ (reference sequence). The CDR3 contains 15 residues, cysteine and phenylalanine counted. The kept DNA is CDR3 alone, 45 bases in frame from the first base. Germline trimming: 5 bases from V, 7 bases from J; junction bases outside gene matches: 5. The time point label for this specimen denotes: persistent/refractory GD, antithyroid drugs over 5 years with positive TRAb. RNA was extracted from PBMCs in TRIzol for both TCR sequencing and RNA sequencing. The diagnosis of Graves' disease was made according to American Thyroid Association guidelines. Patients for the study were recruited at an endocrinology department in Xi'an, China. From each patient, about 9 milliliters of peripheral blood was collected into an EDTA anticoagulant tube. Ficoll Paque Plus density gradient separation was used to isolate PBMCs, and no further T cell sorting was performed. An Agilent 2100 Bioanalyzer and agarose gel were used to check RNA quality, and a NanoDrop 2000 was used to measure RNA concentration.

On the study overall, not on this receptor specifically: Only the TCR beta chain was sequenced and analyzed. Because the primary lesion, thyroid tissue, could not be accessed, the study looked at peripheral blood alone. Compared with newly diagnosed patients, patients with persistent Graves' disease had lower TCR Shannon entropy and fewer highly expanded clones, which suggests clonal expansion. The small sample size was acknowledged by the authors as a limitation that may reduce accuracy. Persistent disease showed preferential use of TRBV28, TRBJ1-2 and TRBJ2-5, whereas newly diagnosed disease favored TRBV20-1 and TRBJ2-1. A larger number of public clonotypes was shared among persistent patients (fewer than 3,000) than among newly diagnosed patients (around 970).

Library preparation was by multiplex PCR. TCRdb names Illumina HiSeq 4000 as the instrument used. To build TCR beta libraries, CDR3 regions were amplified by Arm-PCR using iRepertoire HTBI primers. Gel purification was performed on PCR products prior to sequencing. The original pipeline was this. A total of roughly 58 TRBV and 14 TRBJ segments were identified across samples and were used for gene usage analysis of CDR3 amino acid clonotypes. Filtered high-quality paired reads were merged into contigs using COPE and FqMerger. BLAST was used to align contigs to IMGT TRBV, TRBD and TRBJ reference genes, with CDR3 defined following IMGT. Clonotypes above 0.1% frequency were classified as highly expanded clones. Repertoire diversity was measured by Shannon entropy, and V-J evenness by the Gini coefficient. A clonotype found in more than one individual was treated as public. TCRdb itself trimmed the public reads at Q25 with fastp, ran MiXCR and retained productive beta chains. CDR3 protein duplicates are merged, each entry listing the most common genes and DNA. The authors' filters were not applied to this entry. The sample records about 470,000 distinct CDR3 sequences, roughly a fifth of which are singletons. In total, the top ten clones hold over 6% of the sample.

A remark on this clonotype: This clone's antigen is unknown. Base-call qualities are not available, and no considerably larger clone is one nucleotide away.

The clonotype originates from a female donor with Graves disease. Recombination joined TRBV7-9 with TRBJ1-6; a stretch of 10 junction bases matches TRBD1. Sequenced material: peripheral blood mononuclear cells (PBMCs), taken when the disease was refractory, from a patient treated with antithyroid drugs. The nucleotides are TGTGCCAGCAGCCAACAGGGACAGGGGAATTCACCCCTCCACTTT. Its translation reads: CASSQQGQGNSPLHF. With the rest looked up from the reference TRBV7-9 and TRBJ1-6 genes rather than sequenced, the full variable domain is DTGVSQNPRHKITKRGQNVTFRCDPISEHNRLYWYRQTLGQGPEFLTYFQNEAQLEKSRLLSDRFSAERPKGSFSTLEIQRTEQGDSAMYLCASSQQGQGNSPLHFGNGTRLTVT.